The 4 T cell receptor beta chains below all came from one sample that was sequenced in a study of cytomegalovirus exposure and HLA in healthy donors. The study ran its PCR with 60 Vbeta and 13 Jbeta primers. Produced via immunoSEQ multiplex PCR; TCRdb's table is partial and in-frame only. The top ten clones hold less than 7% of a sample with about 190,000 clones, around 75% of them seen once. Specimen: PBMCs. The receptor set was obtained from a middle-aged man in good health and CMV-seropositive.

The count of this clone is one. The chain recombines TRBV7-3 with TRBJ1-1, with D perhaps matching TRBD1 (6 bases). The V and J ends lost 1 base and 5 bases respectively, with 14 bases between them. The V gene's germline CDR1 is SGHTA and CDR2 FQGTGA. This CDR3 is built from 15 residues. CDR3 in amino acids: CASSLSAGAVTEAFF. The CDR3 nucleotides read TGTGCCAGCAGCTTAAGCGCGGGGGCGGTAACTGAAGCTTTCTTT.

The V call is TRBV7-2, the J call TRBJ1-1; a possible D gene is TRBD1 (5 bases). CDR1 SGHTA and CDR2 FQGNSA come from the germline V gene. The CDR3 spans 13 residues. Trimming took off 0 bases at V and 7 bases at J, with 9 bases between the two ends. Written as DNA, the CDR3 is TGTGCCAGCAGCTTAGCCGGGGGGGGTGAAGCTTTCTTT. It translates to CASSLAGGGEAFF.

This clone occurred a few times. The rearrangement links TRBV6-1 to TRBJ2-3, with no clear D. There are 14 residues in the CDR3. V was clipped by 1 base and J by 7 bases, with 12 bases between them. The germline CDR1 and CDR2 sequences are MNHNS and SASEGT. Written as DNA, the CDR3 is TGTGCCAGCAGTGAAGGTGTCTCGGTAAATACGCAGTATTTT. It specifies CASSEGVSVNTQYF.

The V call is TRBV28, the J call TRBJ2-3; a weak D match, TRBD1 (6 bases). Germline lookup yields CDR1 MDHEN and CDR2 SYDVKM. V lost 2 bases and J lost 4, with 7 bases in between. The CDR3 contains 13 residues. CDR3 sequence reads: CASSLPGADTQYF. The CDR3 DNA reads TGTGCCAGCAGTTTACCAGGGGCAGATACGCAGTATTTT.